These 32 T cell receptor beta chains were sequenced from one sample in a study of CD8+ T cells in alopecia areata. TCR sequencing used cDNA made by reverse transcription of extracted RNA. Method: immunoSEQ multiplex PCR; TCRdb's copy keeps in-frame clones and lacks some. This sample has roughly 110,000 clones, with roughly 50% found just once. Treatment noted: oral pan-JAK inhibitor, 5-10 mg twice daily. Sequenced material: CD8+ T cells sorted from blood, taken at week 24, from a patient treated with tofacitinib. These receptors all come from a human donor with alopecia areata.

The chain couples TRBV29-1 to TRBJ2-3; D possibly matches TRBD1 or TRBD2 (6 bases each). The CDR3 runs 14 residues. Trimming removed 3 bases from V and 3 bases from J, with 13 bases in between. Germline lookup yields CDR1 SQVTM and CDR2 ANQGSEA. The DNA for the CDR3 is TGCAGCGTTGATGATCCGGGGGCAACAGATACGCAGTATTTT. Encoded protein: CSVDDPGATDTQYF.

The J gene is TRBJ1-1, the V gene TRBV4-3; D unresolved. The CDR3 runs to 17 residues. Germline V gives CDR1 LGHNA, CDR2 YSLEER. Trimming stripped 3 bases from V and 3 bases from J, with 20 bases between. The CDR3 loop reads CASSQTLLRDQDTEAFF. Here the CDR3 DNA reads TGCGCCAGCAGCCAGACCCTTTTGCGGGATCAGGACACTGAAGCTTTCTTT.

This chain uses TRBV4-1 with TRBJ2-1; D is possibly TRBD1 (6 bases). The CDR3 loop spans 14 amino acids. Trimming stripped 6 bases from V and 2 bases from J, with 11 bases between. The germline CDR1 and CDR2 sequences are MGHRA and YSYEKL. CDR3 coding DNA: TGCGCCAGCAGTACCGGGACAACCTACAATGAGCAGTTCTTC. The encoded protein is CASSTGTTYNEQFF.

The chain combines TRBV30 with TRBJ2-7; D is uncertain. CDR1 and CDR2 from the germline V gene are GTSNPN and SVGIG (reference sequence). Trimming removed 1 base at V and 4 bases at J, with 5 bases between. The CDR3 spans 11 residues. The chain's CDR3 is CAWSATYEQYF. For the CDR3, the DNA is TGTGCCTGGAGTGCAACTTACGAGCAGTACTTC.

The table lists this clone with a count of one. This chain uses TRBV4-1 with TRBJ1-5, with 9 bases matching TRBD1. V lost 4 bases to trimming and J lost 0 bases; unmatched junction nucleotides: 4. This CDR3 contains 16 residues. From germline, CDR1 is MGHRA and CDR2 YSYEKL. In DNA form, the CDR3 reads TGCGCCAGCAGCCTCCGACAGGGGGATAGCAATCAGCCCCAGCATTTT. Protein: CASSLRQGDSNQPQHF.

This clone has a handful of counts. The rearrangement uses TRBV25-1 and TRBJ2-2; 9 bases fit TRBD1. Unmatched junction bases numbered 4, after V lost 4 bases and J lost 13 bases. CDR3 length: 12 amino acids. Germline V gene lookup returns CDR1 MGHDK and CDR2 SYGVNS. The CDR3 bases are TGTGCCAGCAGTGTTTACAGGGGGCGGCTGTTTTTT. Translating it yields CASSVYRGRLFF.

The gene calls are TRBV27 and TRBJ2-1; 8 bases are shared with TRBD2. With 5 bases clipped from V and 4 bases from J, the junction kept 7 bases outside the gene matches. The CDR3 spans 15 residues. CDR1 MNHEY and CDR2 SMNVEV come from the germline V gene (reference sequence). CDR3 residues: CASSPGVAGYNEQFF. CDR3 nucleotide sequence: TGTGCCAGCAGTCCCGGTGTAGCGGGGTACAATGAGCAGTTCTTC.

In its sample, this clone was seen a few times. The rearrangement uses TRBV12-5 and TRBJ1-6; no clear D. The V and J ends lost 3 bases and 9 bases respectively, with 12 bases between them. The CDR3 consists of 14 residues. Looked up from germline, CDR1 is LGHNT and CDR2 is FRNRAP. CDR3 protein: CASGFISRSSPLHF. In DNA, the CDR3 is TGTGCTAGTGGTTTCATTTCGAGGTCTTCACCCCTCCACTTT.

The V call is TRBV7-9, the J call TRBJ1-2; D is unclear. CDR1 is SEHNR and CDR2 is FQNEAQ in the germline V gene (reference sequence). The CDR3 consists of 14 residues. V was shortened by 2 bases and J by 1 base, with 8 bases between the two germline ends. CDR3 DNA sequence: TGTGCCAGCAGCTTATTAAGGGTTAACTATGGCTACACCTTC. Translation gives CASSLLRVNYGYTF.

This chain connects TRBV19 to TRBJ2-5, with 10 bases matching TRBD2. Trimming at V came to 4 bases and at J to 2 bases, leaving 10 bases not matched to a gene. Germline V CDR1 and CDR2: LNHDA, SQIVND (reference sequence). The CDR3 is 17 amino acids. CDR3 DNA: TGTGCCAGTAGTAGCCAATCTAGCGGGGGATTTCAAGAGACCCAGTACTTC. Its protein product is CASSSQSSGGFQETQYF.

The chain is built from TRBV13 and TRBJ1-1, with D possibly being TRBD1 (5 bases). Deletions cut 4 bases from V and 4 bases from J, with 16 bases between. Germline V gene data show CDR1 as PRHDT and CDR2 as FYEKMQ (reference sequence). There are 15 residues in the CDR3. The CDR3 loop reads CASSWDMDTPTEAFF. The CDR3 nucleotides are TGTGCCAGCAGCTGGGATATGGACACTCCCACTGAAGCTTTCTTT.

The V call is TRBV18, the J call TRBJ1-1; maybe TRBD1 (6 bases). The V gene's germline CDR1 is KGHSH and CDR2 LQKENI. The CDR3 covers 16 residues. Trimming removed 0 bases from V and 1 base from J, with 12 bases in between. CDR3: CASSPPKGTTNTEAFF. The CDR3 nucleotides read TGTGCCAGCTCACCACCGAAGGGGACAACGAACACTGAAGCTTTCTTT.

This clone was seen a handful of times. V gene TRBV2 combines with J gene TRBJ2-5; D gene uncertain. The ends were cut back, 3 bases at V and 1 base at J, with 9 bases in the middle. Germline V gene sequence: CDR1 SNHLY, CDR2 FYNNEI. This CDR3 comprises 14 residues. In DNA form, the CDR3 reads TGTGCCAGCAGTGACAGATCCCTCCAAGAGACCCAGTACTTC. Translated: CASSDRSLQETQYF. The variable domain in full, with the rest retrieved from reference TRBV2 and TRBJ2-5, is EPEVTQTPSHQVTQMGQEVILRCVPISNHLYFYWYRQILGQKVEFLVSFYNNEISEKSEIFDDQFSVERPDGSNFTLKIRSTKLEDSAMYFCASSDRSLQETQYFGPGTRLLVL.

The chain couples TRBV6-5 to TRBJ2-3, with TRBD2 matching over 11 bases. This CDR3 is 14 amino acids long. V lost 5 bases to trimming and J lost 6 bases; unmatched junction nucleotides: 4. Germline V CDR1 and CDR2: MNHEY, SVGAGI. The CDR3 here is CASSLTSGGDTQYF. CDR3 sequence (DNA): TGTGCCAGCAGTCTAACTAGCGGGGGCGATACGCAGTATTTT.

This clone occurred a few times. This chain uses TRBV13 with TRBJ2-7, with 10 bases identical to TRBD1. Germline CDR1 is PRHDT and CDR2 is FYEKMQ (reference sequence). Losses at the gene ends were 4 bases for V and 5 bases for J; bases not matched to a gene: 8. The CDR3 loop spans 15 amino acids. This CDR3 reads CASSSPGTGEHEQYF. The CDR3 coding sequence is TGTGCCAGCAGCTCTCCCGGGACAGGGGAACACGAGCAGTACTTC.

The V and J genes are TRBV27 and TRBJ2-1; 10 nucleotides line up with TRBD1. CDR1 is MNHEY, CDR2 SMNVEV, per germline (reference sequence). The CDR3 length is 16 residues. Unmatched junction bases numbered 4, after V lost 0 bases and J lost 5 bases. DNA for the CDR3: TGTGCCAGCAGTTTATCCTCCGGGACAGGGGACAATGAGCAGTTCTTC. This translates into CASSLSSGTGDNEQFF.

This clone turned up a few times. The CDR3 is CASSLGGGSNYGYTF. The CDR3 DNA sequence: TGTGCCAGCAGCCTAGGAGGGGGCTCTAACTATGGCTACACCTTC. The rearrangement joins TRBV7-9 to TRBJ1-2; 7 bases agree with TRBD1. The V gene end was trimmed by 5 bases and the J gene end by 0 bases; junction bases not matched to a gene: 6. CDR3 length equals 15 residues. The V gene's germline CDR1 is SEHNR and CDR2 FQNEAQ (reference sequence).

This clone appeared a few times. This sequence joins TRBV19 and TRBJ1-1; the match to TRBD1 covers 8 bases. Trimming at V came to 3 bases and at J to 4 bases, leaving 4 bases not matched to a gene. Germline V gene sequence: CDR1 LNHDA, CDR2 SQIVND (reference sequence). CDR3 length equals 14 residues. As DNA, the CDR3 is TGTGCCAGTAGTATTGGACAGGGAGGCACTGAAGCTTTCTTT. This translates into CASSIGQGGTEAFF.

This chain links TRBV6-5 with TRBJ2-2, with 8 bases lining up with TRBD1. V dropped 2 bases and J dropped 5; count of bases not matched to a gene: 4. The CDR3 has 15 residues. CDR1 is MNHEY and CDR2 is SVGAGI in the germline V gene. The DNA of the CDR3 is TGTGCCAGCAGTTACGGACAGGGTCGGACCGGGGAGCTGTTTTTT. Translating gives CASSYGQGRTGELFF.

The chain has TRBV6-5 and TRBJ2-7; possibly TRBD1 for D (6 bases). The CDR3 contains 14 residues. V dropped 3 bases and J dropped 0 bases, with 9 bases sitting between them. Germline V gene data show CDR1 as MNHEY and CDR2 as SVGAGI. The CDR3: CASSYVGHSYEQYF. CDR3 nucleotide sequence: TGTGCCAGCAGTTATGTGGGACACTCCTACGAGCAGTACTTC.

The chain employs TRBV30 and TRBJ2-4, with TRBD1 identical over 11 bases. In germline, CDR1 is GTSNPN, CDR2 SVGIG (reference sequence). There are 15 residues in the CDR3. V gave up 0 bases and J gave up 4 bases; unmatched junction bases: 2. The CDR3 DNA reads as TGTGCCTGGAGTGTGGGACAGGGGGTGAAAAACATTCAGTACTTC. Amino acid sequence: CAWSVGQGVKNIQYF. The entire variable domain, with the rest obtained from reference TRBV30 and TRBJ2-4, is as follows: SQTIHQWPATLVQPVGSPLSLECTVEGTSNPNLYWYRQAAGRGLQLLFYSVGIGQISSEVPQNLSASRPQDRQFILSSKKLLLSDSGFYLCAWSVGQGVKNIQYFGAGTRLSVL.

The rearrangement uses TRBV9 and TRBJ2-5, with 12 bases that match TRBD2. CDR1 is SGDLS, CDR2 YYNGEE, per germline. The length of the CDR3 is 16 residues. V lost 1 base to trimming and J lost 4 bases; unmatched junction nucleotides: 5. The CDR3 sequence: CASSVLAGGPRETQYF. For the CDR3, the DNA is TGTGCCAGCAGCGTACTAGCGGGGGGGCCGAGAGAGACCCAGTACTTC.

This chain connects TRBV6-5 to TRBJ2-2, with D unclear. Per germline, CDR1 MNHEY and CDR2 SVGAGI. Trimming shortened V by 7 bases and J by 4 bases, and 7 bases separated the two germline ends. The CDR3 covers 12 residues. The CDR3 loop is CASTSPTGELFF. The CDR3 DNA sequence: TGTGCCAGCACCTCCCCCACCGGGGAGCTGTTTTTT.

The chain is built from TRBV7-9 and TRBJ1-5, with D possibly matching TRBD1 (5 bases). The germline V gene encodes CDR1 SEHNR and CDR2 FQNEAQ (reference sequence). V was trimmed by 4 bases and J by 5 bases, leaving 12 bases between them. The CDR3 is 14 amino acids. In DNA, the CDR3 is TGTGCCAGCAGCTCCCTGACAGAATATCAGCCCCAGCATTTT. It is translated as CASSSLTEYQPQHF.

Written as DNA, the CDR3 is TGTGCCAGCAGCTCGCGACTAGCAGGGGGCCAAGAGACCCAGTACTTC. Translated, it gives CASSSRLAGGQETQYF. This chain connects TRBV7-8 to TRBJ2-5; D is perhaps TRBD1 or TRBD2 (7 bases each). The CDR3 is 16 amino acids. Germline V lookup: CDR1 SGHVS, CDR2 FQNEAQ. V lost 4 bases to trimming and J lost 1 base, with 16 bases between them. Using reference TRBV7-8 and TRBJ2-5 for the parts outside the CDR3, the full variable domain is GAGVSQSPRYKVAKRGQDVALRCDPISGHVSLFWYQQALGQGPEFLTYFQNEAQLDKSGLPSDRFFAERPEGSVSTLKIQRTQQEDSAVYLCASSSRLAGGQETQYFGPGTRLLVL.

The chain has TRBV13 and TRBJ2-5; 12 bases align to TRBD2. CDR3 length: 15 amino acids. The trim removed 5 bases at V and 1 base at J, leaving 2 bases unmatched. Germline V lookup: CDR1 PRHDT, CDR2 FYEKMQ (reference sequence). As DNA, the CDR3 is TGTGCCAGCAGCCAACTAGCGGGGGGCCAAGAGACCCAGTACTTC. Its protein product is CASSQLAGGQETQYF.

The chain carries TRBV25-1 and TRBJ2-3, with D unresolved. CDR3 length: 11 residues. Germline loops: CDR1 MGHDK, CDR2 SYGVNS. V dropped 4 bases and J dropped 6 bases, with 5 bases sitting between them. This CDR3 is CASSVGDTQYF. CDR3 nucleotide sequence: TGTGCCAGCAGTGTAGGTGATACGCAGTATTTT.

This chain uses TRBV29-1 with TRBJ2-5; 7 positions match TRBD1. With V trimmed by 7 bases and J by 5 bases, 16 bases remained unmatched. The germline gives CDR1 SQVTM, CDR2 ANQGSEA. CDR3 length: 15 amino acids. This CDR3 reads CSAWNTGALGETQYF. In nucleotides, the CDR3 is TGCAGCGCTTGGAATACAGGGGCCTTAGGTGAGACCCAGTACTTC.

V is TRBV2 and J is TRBJ1-5; a possible D gene is TRBD1 (6 bases). This CDR3 has 13 amino acids. Looked up from germline, CDR1 is SNHLY and CDR2 is FYNNEI. V shed 6 bases and J shed 6 bases, with 12 bases lying between them. The DNA for the CDR3 is TGTGCCAGCAGGCGGACAGCTCCTCAGCCCCAGCATTTT. Protein: CASRRTAPQPQHF.

This clone was counted between two and nine times. As DNA, the CDR3 is TGTGCCAGCAGCTTGGGGACAGGGTTCCAAGAGACCCAGTACTTC. Translated: CASSLGTGFQETQYF. V is TRBV11-2 and J is TRBJ2-5; the match to TRBD1 covers 9 bases. With V trimmed by 3 bases and J by 1 base, 3 bases remained unmatched. Germline V CDR1 and CDR2: SGHAT, FQNNGV. The CDR3 consists of 15 residues.

The chain links TRBV27 to TRBJ2-1, with TRBD2 as a possible D gene (6 bases). Between the trimmed V and J ends, which lost 0 bases and 2 bases, there was a span of 11 bases. The CDR3 spans 16 residues. Germline CDR1 and CDR2: MNHEY and SMNVEV (reference sequence). CDR3 loop: CASSLSRGAAYNEQFF. CDR3 bases: TGTGCCAGCAGTTTATCTCGCGGGGCAGCCTACAATGAGCAGTTCTTC.

This clone has more than one count but fewer than ten. The chain has TRBV30 and TRBJ1-1; D gene unclear. Looked up from germline, CDR1 is GTSNPN and CDR2 is SVGIG (reference sequence). Between the trimmed V and J ends, which lost 3 bases and 1 base, there was a span of 12 bases. There are 14 residues in the CDR3. CDR3 sequence reads: CAWRGRGRNTEAFF. The CDR3 region has the DNA TGTGCCTGGAGGGGCCGCGGGCGGAACACTGAAGCTTTCTTT.